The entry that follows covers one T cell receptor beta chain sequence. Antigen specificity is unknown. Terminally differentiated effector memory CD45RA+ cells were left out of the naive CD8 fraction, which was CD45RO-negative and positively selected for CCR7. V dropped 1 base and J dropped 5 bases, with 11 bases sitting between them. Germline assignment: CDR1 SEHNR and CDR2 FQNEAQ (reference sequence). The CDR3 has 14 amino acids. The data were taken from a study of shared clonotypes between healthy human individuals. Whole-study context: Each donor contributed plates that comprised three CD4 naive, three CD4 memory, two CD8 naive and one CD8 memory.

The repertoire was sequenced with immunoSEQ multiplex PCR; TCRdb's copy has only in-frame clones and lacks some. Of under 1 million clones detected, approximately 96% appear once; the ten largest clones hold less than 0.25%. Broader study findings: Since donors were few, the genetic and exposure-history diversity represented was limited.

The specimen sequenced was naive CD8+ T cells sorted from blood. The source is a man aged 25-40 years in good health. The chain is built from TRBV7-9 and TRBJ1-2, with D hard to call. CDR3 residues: CASSLEGIAYGYTF. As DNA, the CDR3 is TGTGCCAGCAGCTTAGAAGGGATAGCTTATGGCTACACCTTC. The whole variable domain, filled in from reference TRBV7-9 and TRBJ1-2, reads DTGVSQNPRHKITKRGQNVTFRCDPISEHNRLYWYRQTLGQGPEFLTYFQNEAQLEKSRLLSDRFSAERPKGSFSTLEIQRTEQGDSAMYLCASSLEGIAYGYTFGSGTRLTVV.